The present TCR beta chain was sequenced within a study of blood T cell repertoires in COVID-19. Across the whole study: Sources were T cells, B-cell-depleted T cells, or PBMCs; the material itself was cDNA or gDNA.

Researchers sorted participants into cohorts using their self-reported clinical history. Germline values: CDR1 LNHDA, CDR2 SQIVND (reference sequence). The CDR3 contains 13 residues. Trimming removed 6 bases from V and 2 bases from J, with 10 bases in between. The data were produced by immunoSEQ multiplex PCR, yet TCRdb's version contains in-frame clones alone and is incomplete. The table shows roughly 340,000 clones, with more than 70% occurring only once. The chain links TRBV19 to TRBJ2-5; D possibly corresponds to TRBD1 (6 bases). The source of this sequence is a man in his forties or fifties in a cohort exposed to, infected with or recovered from COVID-19 (not recorded which). Specimen: PBMCs or T cells enriched from blood (not recorded which). The DNA of the CDR3 is TGTGCCAGTAGGGGGGCATCACAAGAGACCCAGTACTTC. Protein: CASRGASQETQYF.